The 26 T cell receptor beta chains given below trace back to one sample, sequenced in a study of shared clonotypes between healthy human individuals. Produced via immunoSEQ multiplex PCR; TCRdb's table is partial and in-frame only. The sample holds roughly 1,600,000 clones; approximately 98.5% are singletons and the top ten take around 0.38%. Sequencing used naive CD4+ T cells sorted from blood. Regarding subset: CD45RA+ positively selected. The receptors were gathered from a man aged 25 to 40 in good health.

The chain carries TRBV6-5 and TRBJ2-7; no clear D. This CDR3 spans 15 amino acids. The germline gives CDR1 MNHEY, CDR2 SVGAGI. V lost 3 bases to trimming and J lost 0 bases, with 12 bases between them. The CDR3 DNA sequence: TGTGCCAGCAGTTATGGTTGGGCAGCCTCCTACGAGCAGTACTTC. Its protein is CASSYGWAASYEQYF.

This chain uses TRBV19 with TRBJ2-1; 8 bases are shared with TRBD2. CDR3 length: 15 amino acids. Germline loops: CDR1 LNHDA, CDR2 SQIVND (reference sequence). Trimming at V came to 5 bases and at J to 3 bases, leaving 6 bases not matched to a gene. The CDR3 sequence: CASSSTGGLYNEQFF. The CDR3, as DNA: TGTGCCAGTAGTTCGACGGGAGGGCTCTACAATGAGCAGTTCTTC.

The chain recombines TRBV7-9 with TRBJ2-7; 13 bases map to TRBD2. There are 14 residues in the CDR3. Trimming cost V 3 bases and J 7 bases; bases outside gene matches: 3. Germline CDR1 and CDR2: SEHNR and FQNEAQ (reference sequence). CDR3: CASSLTSGRSEQYF. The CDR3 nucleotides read TGTGCCAGCAGCTTGACTAGCGGGAGGTCGGAGCAGTACTTC.

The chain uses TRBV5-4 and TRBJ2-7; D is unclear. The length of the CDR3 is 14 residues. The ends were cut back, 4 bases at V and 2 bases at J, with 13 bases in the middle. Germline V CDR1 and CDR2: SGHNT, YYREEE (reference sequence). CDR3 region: CASSLAPAPYEQYF. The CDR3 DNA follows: TGTGCCAGCAGCCTCGCTCCGGCCCCCTACGAGCAGTACTTC. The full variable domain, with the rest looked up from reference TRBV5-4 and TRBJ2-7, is ETGVTQSPTHLIKTRGQQVTLRCSSQSGHNTVSWYQQALGQGPQFIFQYYREEENGRGNFPPRFSGLQFPNYSSELNVNALELDDSALYLCASSLAPAPYEQYFGPGTRLTVT.

The CDR3 region has the DNA TGTGCCAGCAGCGAAGGACAACTTTCAGCGGATACGCAGTATTTT. Translation: CASSEGQLSADTQYF. This chain links TRBV5-5 with TRBJ2-3; perhaps TRBD1 as D (5 bases). The CDR3 spans 15 residues. Germline V gives CDR1 SGHKS, CDR2 YYEKEE (reference sequence). V lost 4 bases, J lost 6 bases, and 18 bases lay in between.

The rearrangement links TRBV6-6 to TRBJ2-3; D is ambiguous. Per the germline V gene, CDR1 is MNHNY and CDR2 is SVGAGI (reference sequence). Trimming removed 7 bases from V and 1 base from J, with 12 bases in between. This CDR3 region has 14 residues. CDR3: CASNPRVRTDTQYF. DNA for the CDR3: TGTGCCAGCAACCCAAGGGTCCGCACAGATACGCAGTATTTT.

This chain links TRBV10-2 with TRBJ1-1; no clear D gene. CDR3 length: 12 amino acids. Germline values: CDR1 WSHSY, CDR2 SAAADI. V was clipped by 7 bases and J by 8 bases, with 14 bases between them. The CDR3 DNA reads TGCGCCAGCAACCTCGGTGAGGGAGAAGCTTTCTTT. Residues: CASNLGEGEAFF.

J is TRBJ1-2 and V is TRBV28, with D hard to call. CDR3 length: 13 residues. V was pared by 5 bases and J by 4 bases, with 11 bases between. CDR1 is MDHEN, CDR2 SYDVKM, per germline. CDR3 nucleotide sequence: TGTGCCAGCAGTCCCCTGGGTGGCTATGGCTACACCTTC. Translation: CASSPLGGYGYTF.

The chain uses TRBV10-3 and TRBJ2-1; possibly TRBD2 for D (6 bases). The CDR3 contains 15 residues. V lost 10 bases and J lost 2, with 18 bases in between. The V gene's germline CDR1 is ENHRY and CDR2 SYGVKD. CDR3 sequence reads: CATKEGTVTYNEQFF. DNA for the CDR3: TGTGCCACGAAGGAAGGGACTGTTACCTACAATGAGCAGTTCTTC.

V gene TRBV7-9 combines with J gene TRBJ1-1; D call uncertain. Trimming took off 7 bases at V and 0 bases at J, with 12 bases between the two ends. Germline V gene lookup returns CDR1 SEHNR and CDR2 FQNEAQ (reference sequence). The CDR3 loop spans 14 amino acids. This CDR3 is CASINGNMNTEAFF. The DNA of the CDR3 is TGTGCCAGCATCAACGGGAACATGAACACTGAAGCTTTCTTT. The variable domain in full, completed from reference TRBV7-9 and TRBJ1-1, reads DTGVSQNPRHKITKRGQNVTFRCDPISEHNRLYWYRQTLGQGPEFLTYFQNEAQLEKSRLLSDRFSAERPKGSFSTLEIQRTEQGDSAMYLCASINGNMNTEAFFGQGTRLTVV.

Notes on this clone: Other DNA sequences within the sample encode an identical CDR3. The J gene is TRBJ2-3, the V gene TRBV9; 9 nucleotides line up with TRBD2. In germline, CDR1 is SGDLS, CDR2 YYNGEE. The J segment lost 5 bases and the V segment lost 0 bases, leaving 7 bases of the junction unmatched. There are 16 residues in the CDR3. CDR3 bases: TGTGCCAGCAGCGTAGGATTAGCGGGAGTGGAAGATACGCAGTATTTT. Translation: CASSVGLAGVEDTQYF. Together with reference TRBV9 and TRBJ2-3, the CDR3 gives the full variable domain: DSGVTQTPKHLITATGQRVTLRCSPRSGDLSVYWYQQSLDQGLQFLIQYYNGEERAKGNILERFSAQQFPDLHSELNLSSLELGDSALYFCASSVGLAGVEDTQYFGPGTRLTVL.

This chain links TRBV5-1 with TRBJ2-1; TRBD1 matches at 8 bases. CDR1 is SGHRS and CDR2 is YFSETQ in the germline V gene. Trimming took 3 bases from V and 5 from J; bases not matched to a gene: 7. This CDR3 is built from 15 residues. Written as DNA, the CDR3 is TGCGCCAGCAGCTGGACAGGGACCCCACACAATGAGCAGTTCTTC. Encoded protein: CASSWTGTPHNEQFF. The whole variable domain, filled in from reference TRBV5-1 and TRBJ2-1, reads KAGVTQTPRYLIKTRGQQVTLSCSPISGHRSVSWYQQTPGQGLQFLFEYFSETQRNKGNFPGRFSGRQFSNSRSEMNVSTLELGDSALYLCASSWTGTPHNEQFFGPGTRLTVL.

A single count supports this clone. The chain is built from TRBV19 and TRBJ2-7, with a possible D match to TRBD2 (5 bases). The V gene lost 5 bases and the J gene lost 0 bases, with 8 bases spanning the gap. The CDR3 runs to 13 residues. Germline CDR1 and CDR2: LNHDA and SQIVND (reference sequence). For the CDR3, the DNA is TGTGCCAGTAGTGGCGGACTCTCCTACGAGCAGTACTTC. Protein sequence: CASSGGLSYEQYF.

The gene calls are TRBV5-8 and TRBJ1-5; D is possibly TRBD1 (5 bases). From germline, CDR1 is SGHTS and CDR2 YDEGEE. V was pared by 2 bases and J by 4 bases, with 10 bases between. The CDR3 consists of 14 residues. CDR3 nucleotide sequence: TGTGCCAGCAGCTTCGACAGAAAAAATCAGCCCCAGCATTTT. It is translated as CASSFDRKNQPQHF.

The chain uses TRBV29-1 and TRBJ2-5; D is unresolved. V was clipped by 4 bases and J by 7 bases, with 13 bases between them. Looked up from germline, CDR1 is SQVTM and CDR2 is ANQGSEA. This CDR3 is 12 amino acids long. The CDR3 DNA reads TGCAGCGTTGTCTTAGGGATGGGGACCCAGTACTTC. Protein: CSVVLGMGTQYF.

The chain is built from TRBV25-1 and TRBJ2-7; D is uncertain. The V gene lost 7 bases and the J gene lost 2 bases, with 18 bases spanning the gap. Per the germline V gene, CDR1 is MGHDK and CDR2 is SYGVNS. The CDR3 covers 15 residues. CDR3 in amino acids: CASMNSLWKPYEQYF. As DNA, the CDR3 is TGTGCCAGCATGAATTCCCTATGGAAACCCTACGAGCAGTACTTC.

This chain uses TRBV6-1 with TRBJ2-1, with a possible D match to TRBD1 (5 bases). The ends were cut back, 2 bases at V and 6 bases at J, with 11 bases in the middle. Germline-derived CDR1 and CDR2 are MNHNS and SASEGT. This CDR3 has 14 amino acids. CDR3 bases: TGTGCCAGCAGTGAATTTCCAGGGTCCAATGAGCAGTTCTTC. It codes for CASSEFPGSNEQFF.

The CDR3 loop reads CASSPQGNGELFF. CDR3 nucleotide sequence: TGCGCCAGCAGCCCACAGGGTAACGGGGAGCTGTTTTTT. This rearrangement joins TRBV4-3 to TRBJ2-2; weak D call: TRBD1 (6 bases). The germline gives CDR1 LGHNA, CDR2 YSLEER. The CDR3 is made up of 13 amino acids. V lost 4 bases and J lost 7, with 10 bases in between.

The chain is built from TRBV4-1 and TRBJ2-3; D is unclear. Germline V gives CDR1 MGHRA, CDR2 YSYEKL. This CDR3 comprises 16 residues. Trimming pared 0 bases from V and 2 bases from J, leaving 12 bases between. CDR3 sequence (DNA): TGCGCCAGCAGCCAAGATGGCAGGCCGCACACAGATACGCAGTATTTT. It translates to CASSQDGRPHTDTQYF.

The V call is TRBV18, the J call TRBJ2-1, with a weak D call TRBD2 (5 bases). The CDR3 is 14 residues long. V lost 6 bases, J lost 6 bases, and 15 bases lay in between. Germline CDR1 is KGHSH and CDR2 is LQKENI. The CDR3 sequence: CASSPGGGVNEQFF. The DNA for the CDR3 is TGTGCCAGCTCGCCCGGAGGTGGTGTCAATGAGCAGTTCTTC.

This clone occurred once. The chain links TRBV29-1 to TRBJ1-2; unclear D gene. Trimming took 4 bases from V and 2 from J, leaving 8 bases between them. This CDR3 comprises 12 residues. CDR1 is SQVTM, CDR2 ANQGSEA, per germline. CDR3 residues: CSVVGQNYGYTF. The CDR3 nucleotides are TGCAGCGTTGTAGGGCAGAACTATGGCTACACCTTC.

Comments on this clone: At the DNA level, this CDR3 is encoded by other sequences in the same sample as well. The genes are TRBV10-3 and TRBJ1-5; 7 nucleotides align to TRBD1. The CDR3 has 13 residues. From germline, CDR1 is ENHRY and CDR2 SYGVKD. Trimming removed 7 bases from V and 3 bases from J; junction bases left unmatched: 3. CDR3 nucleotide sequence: TGTGCCATCAACGGACAGGTCAATCAGCCCCAGCATTTT. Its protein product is CAINGQVNQPQHF.

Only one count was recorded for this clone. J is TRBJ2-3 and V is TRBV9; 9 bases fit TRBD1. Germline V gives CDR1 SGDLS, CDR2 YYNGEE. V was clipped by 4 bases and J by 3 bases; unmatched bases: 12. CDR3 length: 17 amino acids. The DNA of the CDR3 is TGTGCCAGCAGCCCATCCGGGACAGGGTGGGGGACAGATACGCAGTATTTT. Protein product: CASSPSGTGWGTDTQYF.

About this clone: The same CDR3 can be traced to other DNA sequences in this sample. In DNA, the CDR3 is TGTGCCAGCAGGAGCGGGGGGAGCTCCTACGAGCAGTACTTC. Its protein product is CASRSGGSSYEQYF. This chain connects TRBV7-2 to TRBJ2-7; 9 bases are a match to TRBD2. The germline V gene encodes CDR1 SGHTA and CDR2 FQGNSA. The CDR3 sequence is 14 residues long. V lost 6 bases, J lost 0 bases, and 3 bases stayed unmatched.

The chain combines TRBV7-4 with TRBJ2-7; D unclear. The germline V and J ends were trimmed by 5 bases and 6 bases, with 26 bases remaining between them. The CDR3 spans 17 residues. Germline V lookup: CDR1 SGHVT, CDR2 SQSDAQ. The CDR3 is CASSHHSRSSLVCEQYF. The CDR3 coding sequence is TGTGCCAGCAGCCACCACTCTAGGTCTTCCCTCGTTTGCGAGCAGTACTTC.

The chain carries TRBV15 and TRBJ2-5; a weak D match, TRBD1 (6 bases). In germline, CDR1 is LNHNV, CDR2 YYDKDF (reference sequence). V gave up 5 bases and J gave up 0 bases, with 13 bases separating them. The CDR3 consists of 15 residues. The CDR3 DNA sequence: TGTGCCACCAGCTATGGGACATTGTACCAAGAGACCCAGTACTTC. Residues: CATSYGTLYQETQYF.